This T cell receptor (beta chain) was obtained from a study of T-cell reconstitution after alpha-beta-depleted transplantation in children. Notes on the study in general: At around two months after transplant, the alpha-beta T cells were reportedly derived from several hundred expanded clones that came from non-depleted graft cells. T-cell numbers and diversity one year post-transplant derived largely from freshly generated T cells.

Unique molecular identifiers were incorporated when the TCRbeta library was constructed. TCRdb reprocessed the PCR reads with MiXCR, giving one entry per CDR3 protein. The data contain fewer than 350,000 distinct CDR3 sequences, around a tenth of them singletons. Germline V gene sequence: CDR1 SEHNR, CDR2 FQNEAQ (reference sequence). The CDR3 spans 20 residues. V dropped 1 base and J dropped 8 bases, with 30 bases sitting between them. This clonotype has ten or more counts. The antigen is unknown. The chain has TRBV7-9 and TRBJ2-1; D call uncertain. The source is a male patient between 2 and 15 years old who had a stem cell transplant for chronic granulomatous disease, so the T cells may come from the graft donor. Sequencing used peripheral blood, obtained 180 days after TCRalphabeta/CD19-depleted stem cell transplant. CDR3 region: CASSLVSISLPLNRGDEQFF. The CDR3 DNA sequence: TGTGCCAGCAGCTTAGTCTCTATCTCCCTTCCACTGAATCGAGGCGATGAGCAGTTCTTC.